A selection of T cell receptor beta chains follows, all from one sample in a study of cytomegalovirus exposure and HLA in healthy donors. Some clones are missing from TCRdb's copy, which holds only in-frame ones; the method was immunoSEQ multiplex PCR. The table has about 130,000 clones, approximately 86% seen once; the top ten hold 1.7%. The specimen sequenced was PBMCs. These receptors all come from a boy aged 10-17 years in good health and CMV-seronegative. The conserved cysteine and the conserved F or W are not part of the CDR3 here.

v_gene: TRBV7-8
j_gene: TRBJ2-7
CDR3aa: ASSLDGTLDEQY

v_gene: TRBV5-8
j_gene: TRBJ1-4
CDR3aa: ASSSGQGPTNEKLF

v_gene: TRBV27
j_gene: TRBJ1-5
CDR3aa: ASSGGTGYSNQPQH

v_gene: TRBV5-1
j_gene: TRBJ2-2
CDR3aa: ASSFRQGDTGELF

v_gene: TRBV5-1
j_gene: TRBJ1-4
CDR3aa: ASSLRTGEGEKLF

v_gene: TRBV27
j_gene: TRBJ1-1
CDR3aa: ASRRTGFITEAF

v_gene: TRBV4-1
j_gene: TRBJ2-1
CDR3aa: ASSQWRERGDEQF

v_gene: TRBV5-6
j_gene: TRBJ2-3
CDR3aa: ASSLRLAGSTDTQY

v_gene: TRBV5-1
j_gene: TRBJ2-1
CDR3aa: ASSLAPDGGAGNEQF

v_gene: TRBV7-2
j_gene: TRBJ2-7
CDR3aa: ASRRTGGVSGYEQY

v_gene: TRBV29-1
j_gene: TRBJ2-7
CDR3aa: SVQTPGQGFEQY

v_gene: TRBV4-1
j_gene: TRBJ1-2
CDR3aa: ASGQLLNYGYT

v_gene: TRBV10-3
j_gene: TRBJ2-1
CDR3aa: AISATSGRWGTSYNEQF

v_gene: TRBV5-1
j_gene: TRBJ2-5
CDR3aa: ASSYTGGETQY

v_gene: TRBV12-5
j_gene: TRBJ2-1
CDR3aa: ASGLDYYNEQF

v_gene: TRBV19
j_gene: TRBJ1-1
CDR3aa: ASTWTGARTEAF

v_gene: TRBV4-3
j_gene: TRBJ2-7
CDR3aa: ASSQSTGGTYEQY

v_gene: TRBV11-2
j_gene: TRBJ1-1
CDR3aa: ASSSTGGGLIPEAF

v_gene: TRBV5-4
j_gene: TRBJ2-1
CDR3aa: ASSPRGGPGNEQF

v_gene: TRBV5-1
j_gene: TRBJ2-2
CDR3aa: ASSLEETGELF

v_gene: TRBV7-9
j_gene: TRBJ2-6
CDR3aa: ASSGTLTGGYSGANVLT

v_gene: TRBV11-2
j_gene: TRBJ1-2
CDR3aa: ASSLVRGTNYGYT

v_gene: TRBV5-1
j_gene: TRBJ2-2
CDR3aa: ASSPAGTGTGELF

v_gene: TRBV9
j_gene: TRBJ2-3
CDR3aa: ASSETGGGDTQY

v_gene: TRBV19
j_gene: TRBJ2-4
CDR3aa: ASSSTGLDIQY

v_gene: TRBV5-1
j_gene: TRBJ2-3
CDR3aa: ASSFEQGTDTQY

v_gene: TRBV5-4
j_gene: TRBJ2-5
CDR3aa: ASSAGGGGKETQY

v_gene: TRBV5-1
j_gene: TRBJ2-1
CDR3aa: ASIPTPGNYNEQF

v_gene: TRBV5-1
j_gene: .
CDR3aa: ASRRTSEYEQY

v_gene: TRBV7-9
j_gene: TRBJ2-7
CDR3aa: ASSLELYEQY

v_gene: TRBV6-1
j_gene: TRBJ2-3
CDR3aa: ASSEGRLTTSTDTQY